A selection of T cell receptor beta chains follows, all from one sample in a study of regulatory T cells in long-lasting Graves disease. TCRdb fed the multiplex PCR reads into MiXCR, producing one record per CDR3 protein. The sample shows about 540,000 distinct CDR3 sequences, around an eighth of them seen only once. This sample also belongs to another study, concerning T cells in Graves' hyperthyroidism and ophthalmopathy.

The starting material was peripheral blood mononuclear cells (PBMCs), obtained at new diagnosis, from a patient treated with antithyroid drugs. Receptors originate from a man aged 30 to 45 with Graves disease. Both conserved end residues are trimmed from each CDR3.

TRBV4-2,14,ASSHLTGGFQEPQH
TRBV7-8,12,ASTSRDGAYEQY
TRBV7-3,14,ASSLTIAGGADTQY
TRBV5-1,12,ASSLGDYRDEQY
TRBV30,11,AWNRQGAYGYT
TRBV20-1,13,SAPAAANIYNEQF
TRBV20-1,12,SAELAGGGNEQY
TRBV7-3,15,ASSSEAGGPDTGELF
TRBV12-3/TRBV12-4,12,ASSPKRGLETQY
TRBV12-3/TRBV12-4,13,ASRGGTAPNTEAF
TRBV10-3,13,AISEPRGATTEAF
TRBV6-2/TRBV6-3,11,ASSYQAGDEQF
TRBV5-1,12,ASRSTGDNSPLH
TRBV6-2/TRBV6-3,10,ASRSIYNEQF
TRBV19,12,ASSIDSVRETQY
TRBV30,12,AWSPSSSYNEQF
TRBV6-2/TRBV6-3,13,ASKRSGRYGNEQF
TRBV3-1,14,ASRSLAGRYAGELF
TRBV29-1,13,SVARHTSSSYEQY